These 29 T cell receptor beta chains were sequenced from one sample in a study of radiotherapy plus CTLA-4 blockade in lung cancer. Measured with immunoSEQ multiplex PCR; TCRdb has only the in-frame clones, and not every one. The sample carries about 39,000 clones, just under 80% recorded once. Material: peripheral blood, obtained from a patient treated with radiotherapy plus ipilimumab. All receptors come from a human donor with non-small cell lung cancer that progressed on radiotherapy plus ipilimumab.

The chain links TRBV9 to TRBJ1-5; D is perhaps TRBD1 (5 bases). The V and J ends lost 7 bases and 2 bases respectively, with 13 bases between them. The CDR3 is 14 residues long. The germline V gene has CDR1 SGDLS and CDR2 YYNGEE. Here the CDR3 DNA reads TGTGCCAGCGGTTGGGGGGATGGCAATCAGCCCCAGCATTTT. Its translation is CASGWGDGNQPQHF.

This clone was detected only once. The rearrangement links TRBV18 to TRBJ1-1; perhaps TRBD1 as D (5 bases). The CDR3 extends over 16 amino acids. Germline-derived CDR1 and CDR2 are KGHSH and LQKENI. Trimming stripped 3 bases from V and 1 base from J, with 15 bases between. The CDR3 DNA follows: TGTGCCAGCTCACCCCCGGCGGGGCGAGGGAACACTGAAGCTTTCTTT. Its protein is CASSPPAGRGNTEAFF.

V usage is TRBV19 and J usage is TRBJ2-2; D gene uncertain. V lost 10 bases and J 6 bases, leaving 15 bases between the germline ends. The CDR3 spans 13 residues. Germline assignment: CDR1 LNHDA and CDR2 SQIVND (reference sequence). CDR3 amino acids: CATTNSISGELFF. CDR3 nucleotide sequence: TGTGCCACCACGAATAGCATCTCCGGGGAGCTGTTTTTT.

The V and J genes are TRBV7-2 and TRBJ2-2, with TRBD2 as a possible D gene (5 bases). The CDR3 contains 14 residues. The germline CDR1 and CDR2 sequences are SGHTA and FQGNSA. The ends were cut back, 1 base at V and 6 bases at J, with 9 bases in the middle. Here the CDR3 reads CASSLDHGAGELFF. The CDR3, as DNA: TGTGCCAGCAGCTTAGATCACGGGGCCGGGGAGCTGTTTTTT.

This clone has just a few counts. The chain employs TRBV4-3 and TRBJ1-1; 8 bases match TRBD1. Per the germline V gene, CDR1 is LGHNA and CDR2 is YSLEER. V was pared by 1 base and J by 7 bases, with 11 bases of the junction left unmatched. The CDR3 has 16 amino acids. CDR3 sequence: CASSQGSGGRAREAFF. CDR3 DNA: TGCGCCAGCAGCCAAGGTTCAGGGGGCAGGGCGCGTGAAGCTTTCTTT.

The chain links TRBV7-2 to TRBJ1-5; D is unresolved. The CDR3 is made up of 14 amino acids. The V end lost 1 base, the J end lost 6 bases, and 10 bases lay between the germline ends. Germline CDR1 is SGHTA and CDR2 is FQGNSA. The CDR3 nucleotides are TGTGCCAGCAGCTTAGAGGCTGGAGGTCAGCCCCAGCATTTT. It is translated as CASSLEAGGQPQHF.

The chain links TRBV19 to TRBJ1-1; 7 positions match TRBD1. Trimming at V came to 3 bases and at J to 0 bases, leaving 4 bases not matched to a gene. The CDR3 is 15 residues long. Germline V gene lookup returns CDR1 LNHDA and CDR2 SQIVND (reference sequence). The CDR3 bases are TGTGCCAGTAGTATTGATCAGGGGGTGAACACTGAAGCTTTCTTT. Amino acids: CASSIDQGVNTEAFF.

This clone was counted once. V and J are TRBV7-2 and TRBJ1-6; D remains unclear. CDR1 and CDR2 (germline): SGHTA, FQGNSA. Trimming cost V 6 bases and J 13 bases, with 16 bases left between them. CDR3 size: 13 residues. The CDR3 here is CASSPNSLLPLHF. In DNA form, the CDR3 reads TGTGCCAGCAGTCCTAACAGCCTTTTGCCCCTCCACTTT.

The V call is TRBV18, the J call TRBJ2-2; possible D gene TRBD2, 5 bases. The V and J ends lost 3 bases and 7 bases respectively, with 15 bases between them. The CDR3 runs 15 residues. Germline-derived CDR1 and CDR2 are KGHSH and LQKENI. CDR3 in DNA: TGTGCCAGCTCACCCATTCGCGGGCCTGGCGGGGAGCTGTTTTTT. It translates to CASSPIRGPGGELFF. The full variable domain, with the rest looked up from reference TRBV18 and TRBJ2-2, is NAGVMQNPRHLVRRRGQEARLRCSPMKGHSHVYWYRQLPEEGLKFMVYLQKENIIDESGMPKERFSAEFPKEGPSILRIQQVVRGDSAAYFCASSPIRGPGGELFFGEGSRLTVL.

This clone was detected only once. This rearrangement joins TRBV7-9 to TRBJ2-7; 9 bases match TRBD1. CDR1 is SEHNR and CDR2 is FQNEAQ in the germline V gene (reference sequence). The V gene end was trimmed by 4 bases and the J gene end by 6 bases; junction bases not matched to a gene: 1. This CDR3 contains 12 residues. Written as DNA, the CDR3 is TGTGCCAGCAGCTCGGACAGGGGCGAGCAGTACTTC. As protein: CASSSDRGEQYF.

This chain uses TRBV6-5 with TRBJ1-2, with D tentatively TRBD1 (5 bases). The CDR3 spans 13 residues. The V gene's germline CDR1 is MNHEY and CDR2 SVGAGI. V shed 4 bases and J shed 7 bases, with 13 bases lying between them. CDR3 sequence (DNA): TGTGCCAGCAGTTGGGGGGATAGGCTTGGCTACACCTTC. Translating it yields CASSWGDRLGYTF.

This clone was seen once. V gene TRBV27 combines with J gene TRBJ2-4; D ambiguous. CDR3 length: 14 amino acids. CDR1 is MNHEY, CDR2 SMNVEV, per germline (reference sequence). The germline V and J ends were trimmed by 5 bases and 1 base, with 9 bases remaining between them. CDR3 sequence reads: CASSARSAKNIQYF. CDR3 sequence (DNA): TGTGCCAGCAGTGCCCGGTCTGCCAAAAACATTCAGTACTTC.

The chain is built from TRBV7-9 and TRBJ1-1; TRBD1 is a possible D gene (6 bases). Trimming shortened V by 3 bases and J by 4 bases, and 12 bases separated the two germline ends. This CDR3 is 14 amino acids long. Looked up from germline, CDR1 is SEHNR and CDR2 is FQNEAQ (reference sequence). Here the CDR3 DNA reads TGTGCCAGCAGCTTGCTACAGGGTGGCACTGAAGCTTTCTTT. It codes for CASSLLQGGTEAFF.

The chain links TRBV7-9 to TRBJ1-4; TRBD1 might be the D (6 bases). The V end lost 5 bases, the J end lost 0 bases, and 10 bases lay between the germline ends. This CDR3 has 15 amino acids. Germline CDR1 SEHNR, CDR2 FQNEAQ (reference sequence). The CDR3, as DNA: TGTGCCAGCAGCCTAACAGGGACAACTAATGAAAAACTGTTTTTT. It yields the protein CASSLTGTTNEKLFF.

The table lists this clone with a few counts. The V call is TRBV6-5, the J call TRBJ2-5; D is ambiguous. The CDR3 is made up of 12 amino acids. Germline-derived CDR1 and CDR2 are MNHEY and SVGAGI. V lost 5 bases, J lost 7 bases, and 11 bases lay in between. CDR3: CASSNLRGTQYF. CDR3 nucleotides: TGTGCCAGCAGTAACCTCCGAGGGACCCAGTACTTC.

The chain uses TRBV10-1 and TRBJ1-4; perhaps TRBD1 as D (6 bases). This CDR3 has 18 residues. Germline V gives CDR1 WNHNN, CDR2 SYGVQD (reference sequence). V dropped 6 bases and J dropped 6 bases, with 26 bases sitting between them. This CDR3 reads CASSEAWCWGLHDEKLFF. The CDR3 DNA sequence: TGCGCCAGCAGCGAAGCGTGGTGCTGGGGGCTACACGATGAAAAACTGTTTTTT.

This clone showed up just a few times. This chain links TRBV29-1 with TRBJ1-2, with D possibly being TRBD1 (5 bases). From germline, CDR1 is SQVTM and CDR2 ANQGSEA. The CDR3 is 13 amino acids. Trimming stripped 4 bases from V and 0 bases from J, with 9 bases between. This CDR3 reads CSVGGSSNYGYTF. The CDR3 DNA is TGCAGCGTTGGGGGCAGCTCTAACTATGGCTACACCTTC.

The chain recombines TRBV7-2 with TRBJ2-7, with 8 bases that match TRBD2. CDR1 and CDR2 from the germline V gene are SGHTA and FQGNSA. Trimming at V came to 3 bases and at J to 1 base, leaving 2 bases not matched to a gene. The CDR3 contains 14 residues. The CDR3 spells CASSFSGESYEQYF. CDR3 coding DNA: TGTGCCAGCAGCTTTAGCGGGGAATCCTACGAGCAGTACTTC.

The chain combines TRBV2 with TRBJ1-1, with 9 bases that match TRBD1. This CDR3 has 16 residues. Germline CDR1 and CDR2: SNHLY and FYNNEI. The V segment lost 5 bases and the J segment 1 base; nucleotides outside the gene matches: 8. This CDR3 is CASSRPGTGTNTEAFF. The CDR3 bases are TGTGCCAGCAGTCGTCCCGGGACAGGGACGAACACTGAAGCTTTCTTT.

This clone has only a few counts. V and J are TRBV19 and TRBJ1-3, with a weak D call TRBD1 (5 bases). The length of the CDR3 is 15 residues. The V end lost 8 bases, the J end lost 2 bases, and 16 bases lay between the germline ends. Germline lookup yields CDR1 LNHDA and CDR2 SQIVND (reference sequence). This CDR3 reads CASLFREGTGNTIYF. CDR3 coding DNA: TGTGCCAGTCTTTTCAGGGAAGGCACTGGAAACACCATATATTTT.

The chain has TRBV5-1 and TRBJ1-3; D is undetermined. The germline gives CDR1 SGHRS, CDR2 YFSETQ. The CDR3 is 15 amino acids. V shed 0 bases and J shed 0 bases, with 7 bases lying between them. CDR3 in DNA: TGCGCCAGCAGCTTGGCCGGGAACTCTGGAAACACCATATATTTT. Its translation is CASSLAGNSGNTIYF.

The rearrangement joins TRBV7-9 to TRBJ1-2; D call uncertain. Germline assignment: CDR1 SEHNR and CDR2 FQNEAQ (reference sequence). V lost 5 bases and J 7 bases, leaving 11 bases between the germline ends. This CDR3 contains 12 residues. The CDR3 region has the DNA TGTGCCAGCAGCCCGGGTTTGTTTGGCTACACCTTC. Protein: CASSPGLFGYTF.

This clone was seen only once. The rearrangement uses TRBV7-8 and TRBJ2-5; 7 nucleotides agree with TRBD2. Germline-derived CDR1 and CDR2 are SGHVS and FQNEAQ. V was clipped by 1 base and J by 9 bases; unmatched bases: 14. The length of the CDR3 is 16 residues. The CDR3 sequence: CASSLDYLEREGAQYF. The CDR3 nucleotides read TGTGCCAGCAGCTTAGACTATCTCGAGCGGGAAGGGGCCCAGTACTTC.

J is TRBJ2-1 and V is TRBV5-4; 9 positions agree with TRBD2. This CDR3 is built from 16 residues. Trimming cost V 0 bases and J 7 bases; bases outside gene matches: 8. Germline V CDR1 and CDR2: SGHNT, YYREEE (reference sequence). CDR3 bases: TGTGCCAGCAGCTTGGATGGCGGGGGGGCGGTTAATGAGCAGTTCTTC. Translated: CASSLDGGGAVNEQFF.

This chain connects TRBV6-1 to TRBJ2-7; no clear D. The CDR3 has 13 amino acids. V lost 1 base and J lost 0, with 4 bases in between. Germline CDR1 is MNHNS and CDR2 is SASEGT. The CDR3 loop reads CASSEDSSYEQYF. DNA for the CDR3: TGTGCCAGCAGTGAAGACAGCTCCTACGAGCAGTACTTC.

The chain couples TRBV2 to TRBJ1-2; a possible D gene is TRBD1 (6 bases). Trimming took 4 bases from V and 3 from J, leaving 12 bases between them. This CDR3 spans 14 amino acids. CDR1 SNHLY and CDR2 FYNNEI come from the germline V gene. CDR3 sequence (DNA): TGTGCCAGCAGTGGGGGGGGGCTGGACTATGGCTACACCTTC. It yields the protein CASSGGGLDYGYTF. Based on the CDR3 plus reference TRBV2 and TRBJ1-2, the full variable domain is EPEVTQTPSHQVTQMGQEVILRCVPISNHLYFYWYRQILGQKVEFLVSFYNNEISEKSEIFDDQFSVERPDGSNFTLKIRSTKLEDSAMYFCASSGGGLDYGYTFGSGTRLTVV.

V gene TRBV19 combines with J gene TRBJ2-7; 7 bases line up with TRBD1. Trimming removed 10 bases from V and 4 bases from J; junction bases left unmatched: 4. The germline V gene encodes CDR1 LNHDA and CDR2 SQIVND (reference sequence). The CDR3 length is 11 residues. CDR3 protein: CATQGYYEQYF. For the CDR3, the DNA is TGTGCCACACAGGGGTATTACGAGCAGTACTTC.

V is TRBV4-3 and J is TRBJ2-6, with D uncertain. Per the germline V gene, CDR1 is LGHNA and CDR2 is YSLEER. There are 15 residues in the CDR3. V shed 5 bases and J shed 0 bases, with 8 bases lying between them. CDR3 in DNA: TGCGCCAGCAGCTCTTTGAGCTCTGGGGCCAACGTCCTGACTTTC. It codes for CASSSLSSGANVLTF.

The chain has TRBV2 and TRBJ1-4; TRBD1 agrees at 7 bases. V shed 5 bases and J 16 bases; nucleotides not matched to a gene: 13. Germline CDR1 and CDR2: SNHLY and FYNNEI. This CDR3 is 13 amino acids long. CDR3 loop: CASSPQGFQGSFF. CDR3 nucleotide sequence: TGTGCCAGCAGTCCACAGGGGTTTCAGGGTTCGTTTTTT. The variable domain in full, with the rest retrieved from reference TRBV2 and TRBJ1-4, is EPEVTQTPSHQVTQMGQEVILRCVPISNHLYFYWYRQILGQKVEFLVSFYNNEISEKSEIFDDQFSVERPDGSNFTLKIRSTKLEDSAMYFCASSPQGFQGSFFGSGTQLSVL.